The entry that follows covers one T cell receptor beta chain sequence. Its matching antigen is unknown. This sample is drawn from a study of T cell responses to AZD1222 COVID-19 vaccine. TCRdb's copy holds only in-frame clones and misses some; the assay was immunoSEQ multiplex PCR. This sample has 150,000 to 190,000 clones, with 80% to 90% found just once. The CDR3 runs 16 residues. The germline gives CDR1 SGHRS, CDR2 YFSETQ. V was trimmed by 0 bases and J by 0 bases, leaving 10 bases between them. Regarding the study as a whole: Donors were largely white British and mainly female; clonal diversity was possibly underestimated.

The chain uses TRBV5-1 and TRBJ1-3; no firm D call. This specimen consisted of peripheral blood, obtained after recovery from COVID-19. The TCR was taken from an adult who had recovered from COVID-19. The CDR3 nucleotides read TGCGCCAGCAGCTTGGGTTATAGGGCCTCTGGAAACACCATATATTTT. Its translation is CASSLGYRASGNTIYF.